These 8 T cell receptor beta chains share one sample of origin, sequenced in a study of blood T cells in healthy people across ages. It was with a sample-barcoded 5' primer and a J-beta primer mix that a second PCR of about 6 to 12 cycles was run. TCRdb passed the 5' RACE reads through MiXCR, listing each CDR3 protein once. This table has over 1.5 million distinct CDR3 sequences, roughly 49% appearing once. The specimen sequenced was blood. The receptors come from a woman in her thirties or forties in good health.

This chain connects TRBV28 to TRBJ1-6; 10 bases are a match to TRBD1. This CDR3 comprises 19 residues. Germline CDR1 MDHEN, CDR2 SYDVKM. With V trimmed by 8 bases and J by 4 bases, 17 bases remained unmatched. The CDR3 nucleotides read TGTGCCAGCGTTCCGGGACAGGGGTCCGGCACCCAATATAATTCACCCCTCCACTTT. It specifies CASVPGQGSGTQYNSPLHF.

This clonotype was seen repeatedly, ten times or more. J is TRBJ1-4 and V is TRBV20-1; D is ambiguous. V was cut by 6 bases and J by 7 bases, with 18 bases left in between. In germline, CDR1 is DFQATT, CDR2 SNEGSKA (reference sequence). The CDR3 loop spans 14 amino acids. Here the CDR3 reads CSAPKTDEAEKLFF. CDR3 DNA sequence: TGCAGTGCCCCCAAGACCGACGAAGCTGAAAAACTGTTTTTT.

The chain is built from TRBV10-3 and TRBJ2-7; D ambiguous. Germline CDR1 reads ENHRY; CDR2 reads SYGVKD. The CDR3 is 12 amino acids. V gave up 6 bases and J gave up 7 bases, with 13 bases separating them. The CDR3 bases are TGTGCCATCAGAAGAGACGCGAATGAGCAGTACTTC. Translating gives CAIRRDANEQYF.

The CDR3 loop reads CASSRGHPVSKNIQYF. The CDR3 coding sequence is TGTGCCAGCAGCAGAGGACACCCCGTCAGCAAAAACATTCAGTACTTC. The rearrangement links TRBV7-6 to TRBJ2-4, with a weak D call TRBD1 (5 bases). The CDR3 sequence is 16 residues long. Germline V CDR1 and CDR2: SGHVS, FNYEAQ. Trimming shortened V by 5 bases and J by 3 bases, and 17 bases separated the two germline ends.

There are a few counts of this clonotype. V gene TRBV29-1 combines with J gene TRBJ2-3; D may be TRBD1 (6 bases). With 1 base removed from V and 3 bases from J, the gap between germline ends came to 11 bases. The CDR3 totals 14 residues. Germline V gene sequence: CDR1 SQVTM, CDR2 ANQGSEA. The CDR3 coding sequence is TGCAGCGTTGAAGGGGACGGACAGACAGATACGCAGTATTTT. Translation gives CSVEGDGQTDTQYF.

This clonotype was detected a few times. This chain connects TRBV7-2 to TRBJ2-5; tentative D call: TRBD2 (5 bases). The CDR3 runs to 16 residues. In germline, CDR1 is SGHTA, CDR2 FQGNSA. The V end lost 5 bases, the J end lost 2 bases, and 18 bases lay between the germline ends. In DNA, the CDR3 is TGTGCCAGCAGCCTCCAGTCACTAGGAAAACAAGAGACCCAGTACTTC. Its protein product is CASSLQSLGKQETQYF.

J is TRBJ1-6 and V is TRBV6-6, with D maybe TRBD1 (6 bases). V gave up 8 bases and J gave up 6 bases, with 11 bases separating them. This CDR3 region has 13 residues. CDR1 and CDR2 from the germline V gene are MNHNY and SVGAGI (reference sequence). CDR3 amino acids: CASEGQINSPLHF. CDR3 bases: TGTGCCAGCGAAGGACAGATTAATTCACCCCTCCACTTT.

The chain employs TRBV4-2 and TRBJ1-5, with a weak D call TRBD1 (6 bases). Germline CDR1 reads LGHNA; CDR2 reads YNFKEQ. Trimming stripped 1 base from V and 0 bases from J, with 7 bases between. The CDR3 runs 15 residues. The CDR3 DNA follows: TGTGCCAGCAGCCAAGCGGACAGTAGCAATCAGCCCCAGCATTTT. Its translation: CASSQADSSNQPQHF.